This entry lists 10 T cell receptor beta chains sequenced from one sample in a study of blood T cell repertoires in COVID-19. The method was immunoSEQ multiplex PCR; TCRdb's version includes in-frame clones alone and lacks a portion of them. This table has some 130,000 clones, approximately 80% appearing once. Input material: peripheral blood. All receptors derive from a man aged 55 to 70 who had recovered from COVID-19.

This clone was observed a handful of times. The chain recombines TRBV27 with TRBJ2-7, with TRBD1 matching over 7 bases. Trimming at V came to 4 bases and at J to 8 bases, leaving 8 bases not matched to a gene. The V gene's germline CDR1 is MNHEY and CDR2 SMNVEV (reference sequence). CDR3 size: 13 residues. DNA of the CDR3: TGTGCCAGCAGTTCAGACAGGGCGAGGCAGCAGTACTTC. Protein sequence: CASSSDRARQQYF.

V usage is TRBV6-6 and J usage is TRBJ2-5; 7 bases are shared with TRBD1. The CDR3 extends over 15 amino acids. V lost 7 bases and J lost 4; bases outside the gene matches: 12. The germline gives CDR1 MNHNY, CDR2 SVGAGI (reference sequence). This CDR3 is CASIRDRAQGETQYF. CDR3 nucleotide sequence: TGTGCCAGCATTCGAGACAGGGCCCAAGGAGAGACCCAGTACTTC.

The chain uses TRBV4-3 and TRBJ2-7; tentatively, D is TRBD1 (6 bases). Germline CDR1 and CDR2: LGHNA and YSLEER. Trimming left V 3 bases short and J 0 bases short, with 12 bases between. The length of the CDR3 is 15 residues. DNA of the CDR3: TGCGCCAGCAGCCAGGATACAGGGAGCTCCTACGAGCAGTACTTC. Its translation: CASSQDTGSSYEQYF.

V gene TRBV7-9 combines with J gene TRBJ2-3, with TRBD2 identical over 10 bases. Trimming took 1 base from V and 1 from J; bases not matched to a gene: 8. Germline V gene sequence: CDR1 SEHNR, CDR2 FQNEAQ (reference sequence). The CDR3 covers 18 residues. The CDR3 bases are TGTGCCAGCAGCTTAGATCTAGCGGGAGCCCTCGGCACAGATACGCAGTATTTT. Translation: CASSLDLAGALGTDTQYF.

The chain uses TRBV5-4 and TRBJ2-5, with a tentative D call TRBD1 (5 bases). CDR1 and CDR2 from the germline V gene are SGHNT and YYREEE (reference sequence). This CDR3 has 14 residues. V shed 0 bases and J shed 3 bases, with 9 bases lying between them. The CDR3 coding sequence is TGTGCCAGCAGCTTGGTGGGGCGAAAAGAGACCCAGTACTTC. Amino acids: CASSLVGRKETQYF.

Only one count was recorded for this clone. This chain uses TRBV7-9 with TRBJ1-3, with 10 bases matching TRBD1. V was clipped by 4 bases and J by 2 bases; unmatched bases: 11. The CDR3 sequence is 18 residues long. Germline V gene data show CDR1 as SEHNR and CDR2 as FQNEAQ (reference sequence). The CDR3 loop is CASSSPRTGGVTGNTIYF. In nucleotides, the CDR3 is TGTGCCAGCAGCTCCCCCCGGACAGGGGGTGTAACTGGAAACACCATATATTTT.

The chain combines TRBV5-4 with TRBJ1-6; 8 bases map to TRBD1. The CDR3 extends over 16 amino acids. V gave up 3 bases and J gave up 7 bases; unmatched junction bases: 9. The germline V gene has CDR1 SGHNT and CDR2 YYREEE (reference sequence). CDR3 sequence: CASSSLQGGLNSPLHF. CDR3 coding DNA: TGTGCCAGCAGCTCTCTACAGGGGGGATTGAATTCACCCCTCCACTTT.

The V and J genes are TRBV18 and TRBJ2-1, with D hard to call. The ends were cut back, 0 bases at V and 4 bases at J, with 7 bases in the middle. The CDR3 totals 14 residues. CDR1 KGHSH and CDR2 LQKENI come from the germline V gene. Here the CDR3 reads CASSPPQPYNEQFF. The CDR3 DNA is TGTGCCAGCTCACCACCACAGCCGTACAATGAGCAGTTCTTC.

The chain carries TRBV7-2 and TRBJ1-3, with a tentative D call TRBD1 (5 bases). V was clipped by 2 bases and J by 2 bases, with 13 bases between them. Germline CDR1 is SGHTA and CDR2 is FQGNSA. CDR3 length: 16 residues. The CDR3 region is CASSLQGGATGNTIYF. The CDR3 DNA reads TGTGCCAGCAGCTTACAAGGAGGGGCCACTGGAAACACCATATATTTT.

The chain links TRBV5-1 to TRBJ2-5, with D unresolved. The CDR3 consists of 14 residues. Germline V gene sequence: CDR1 SGHRS, CDR2 YFSETQ. V was shortened by 4 bases and J by 4 bases, with 14 bases between the two germline ends. For the CDR3, the DNA is TGCGCCAGCAGCGTGACAACGTTGGCAGAGACCCAGTACTTC. It translates to CASSVTTLAETQYF.